This T cell receptor (beta chain) was observed in a study of HIV-infected children after antiretroviral therapy interruption. As for treatment: PENTA 11 planned treatment interruption arm or continuous ART arm. Study-level results: After treatment interruption started, naive CD4+ CDR3 overlap across time points dropped.

Unique molecular identifiers were included in an RNA-based 3' RACE TCR library. Using its own MiXCR run on the 3' RACE reads, TCRdb lists one record per CDR3 protein. This table holds approximately 96,000 distinct CDR3 sequences, around 6.9% found once. This clonotype was observed at least ten times. The antigen is unknown. CDR3 length: 13 amino acids. In germline, CDR1 is KGHSH, CDR2 LQKENI. Trimming removed 1 base at V and 5 bases at J, with 9 bases between. This receptor was obtained from a pool of human donors with HIV. The sample consisted of CD45RA+ CD4+ T cells from PBMCs, pooled from several time points, taken from a donor given antiretroviral therapy, either interrupted or continuous. Noted subset: naive CD4+ CD45RA+ CD45RO- T cells. The genes are TRBV18 and TRBJ2-7, with unresolved D. The chain's CDR3 is CASSPLEGNEQYF. The CDR3 nucleotides read TGTGCCAGCTCACCACTAGAAGGAAACGAGCAGTACTTC.